The clone carrying this TCR beta chain was detected ten times or more. Sample time point: newly diagnosed GD, antithyroid drugs for less than 3 months. PBMC-derived RNA was used for the TCR library. This sample was included in a study of regulatory T cells in long-lasting Graves disease. Arm-PCR of CDR3 regions and iRepertoire HTBI primers were used to build TCR beta libraries. TCRdb analysed the multiplex PCR reads with MiXCR anew, one entry per CDR3 protein. The repertoire has around 420,000 distinct CDR3 sequences, 15% to 19% of them found once; the top ten carry about 20%. The source was peripheral blood mononuclear cells (PBMCs), collected at new diagnosis, from a patient treated with antithyroid drugs. This clonotype was obtained from a female donor with Graves disease.

The chain's CDR3 is CSASLAGGPRRTDTQYF. The CDR3 DNA is TGCAGTGCTAGTTTAGCGGGGGGGCCCCGGCGCACAGATACGCAGTATTTT. The V and J genes are TRBV20-1 and TRBJ2-3; 11 positions match TRBD2. Losses at the gene ends were 3 bases for V and 1 base for J; bases not matched to a gene: 9. CDR1 DFQATT and CDR2 SNEGSKA come from the germline V gene (reference sequence). The CDR3 runs to 17 residues.